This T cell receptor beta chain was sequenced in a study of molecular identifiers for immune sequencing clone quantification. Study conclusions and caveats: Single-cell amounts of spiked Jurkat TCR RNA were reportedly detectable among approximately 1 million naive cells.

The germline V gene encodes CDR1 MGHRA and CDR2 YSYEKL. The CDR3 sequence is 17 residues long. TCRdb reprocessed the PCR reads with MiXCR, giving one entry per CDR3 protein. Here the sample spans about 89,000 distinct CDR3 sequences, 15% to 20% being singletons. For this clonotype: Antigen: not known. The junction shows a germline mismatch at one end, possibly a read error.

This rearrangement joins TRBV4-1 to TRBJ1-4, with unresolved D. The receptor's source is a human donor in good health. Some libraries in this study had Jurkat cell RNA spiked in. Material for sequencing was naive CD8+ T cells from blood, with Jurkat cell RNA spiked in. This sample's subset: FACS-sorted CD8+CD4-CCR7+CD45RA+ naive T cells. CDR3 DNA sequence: TGCGCCAGCAGCTTAGAAGCGGCTTATGTCGTGGATGAAAAACTGTCTTTT. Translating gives CASSLEAAYVVDEKLSF.